The sequence of this TCR beta chain was determined in a study of cytotoxic CD8 clonotypes in ibrutinib-treated CLL. General observations from the study: Relative to age-matched healthy donors, clonality at baseline was higher, and it tracked circulating CD8+ T-cell counts. Clonality went higher at ibrutinib response and then dropped back toward baseline at progression. The study found public clonotypes uncommon, contracting or stable on treatment.

To note about this clone: Its target is not known.

Genomic DNA in an amount of around 1.8 micrograms was extracted from cryopreserved PBMCs and used for the preparation of TCR beta libraries. This table comes from immunoSEQ multiplex PCR, and its TCRdb copy is limited to in-frame clones, with some not included. The data hold more than 110,000 clones, with roughly three quarters observed a single time. Sequenced material: PBMCs, taken after 24 months of ibrutinib treatment. This sequence was found in a human donor with chronic lymphocytic leukemia.

The CDR3 region has the DNA TGTGCCAGCAGTGAAGACAGGGACTTCTACGAGCAGTACTTC. This sequence encodes CASSEDRDFYEQYF. This chain connects TRBV6-1 to TRBJ2-7; either TRBD1 or TRBD2 may supply D (6 bases each). The germline gives CDR1 MNHNS, CDR2 SASEGT. The CDR3 is made up of 14 amino acids. The V gene lost 1 base and the J gene lost 3 bases, with 10 bases spanning the gap.